This T cell receptor beta chain derives from a study of radiation and T cells in renal cell carcinoma. Study background: Nephrectomy followed 15 Gy stereotactic body radiation by 4 weeks. Study results and caveats: Top tumor clonotypes rose in blood 2 weeks post-radiation, then contracted. Pretreatment tumor biopsies were lacking, so baseline clonotypes are unknown.

Trimming stripped 3 bases from V and 0 bases from J, with 9 bases between. Looked up from germline, CDR1 is PRHDT and CDR2 is FYEKMQ (reference sequence). This CDR3 region has 14 residues. The data were produced by immunoSEQ multiplex PCR, yet TCRdb's version contains in-frame clones alone and is incomplete. The table shows more than 75,000 clones, with 82% occurring only once. Noted time point: baseline pretreatment blood. Indicated treatment: 15 Gy SBRT to primary tumor, nephrectomy 4 weeks later. Radiation-treated patients gave blood at baseline, week 2 and week 4. Worth noting for this clone: Its antigen remains unidentified.

The genes are TRBV13 and TRBJ2-7; TRBD1 might be the D (6 bases). The material was blood, obtained from a patient whose treatment included radiotherapy and nephrectomy. The sequence was collected from a man in his 60s with renal cell carcinoma. Here the CDR3 reads CASSLGASSYEQYF. The DNA of the CDR3 is TGTGCCAGCAGCTTGGGGGCTAGCTCCTACGAGCAGTACTTC.